The entry below describes one T cell receptor (beta chain). These data belong to a study of cytomegalovirus exposure and HLA in healthy donors. Trimming took off 3 bases at V and 2 bases at J, with 11 bases between the two ends. The CDR3 is 15 amino acids. Germline assignment: CDR1 MNHEY and CDR2 SMNVEV (reference sequence). This table comes from immunoSEQ multiplex PCR, and its TCRdb copy is limited to in-frame clones, with some not included. The data contain under 200,000 clones, about 81% of them singletons. The sequence derives from a young woman in good health and CMV-seronegative. The chain recombines TRBV27 with TRBJ1-5; the D is unclear. Sequencing was carried out using PBMCs. The CDR3 reads CASSFGSGGNQPQHF. The CDR3 DNA is TGTGCCAGCAGTTTCGGTTCTGGTGGCAATCAGCCCCAGCATTTT.